This T cell receptor beta chain is drawn from a study of vaccination and CD4 T cells after COVID-19. Study at large: Following dose two, a median approximately 75 days (range 14 to 241) passed before post-vaccine samples were taken. Study-level results: Convalescent patients had 304 of 307 vaccine-specific clones showing spike mono-reactivity. Reactive clone data from convalescent patients indicated a median of roughly 90% appearing only post-vaccination.

The assay that was used to sequence DNA from cultured CD4+ T cells was the Oncomine TCR Beta short-read assay. TCRdb re-called the PCR reads with MiXCR, one entry per CDR3 protein. The sample holds 1,500 to 2,500 distinct CDR3 sequences; 55% to 75% are singletons and the top ten take under 65%. Specified treatment: approximately 11-day PBMC culture with coronavirus spike peptide pools or control peptides (ViraFEST assay). CDR1 SGHTA and CDR2 FQGNSA come from the germline V gene. This CDR3 is 13 amino acids long. J lost 6 bases, V lost 2 bases, and 2 bases had no gene match. In regard to this clonotype: Its antigen is undetermined.

The sequence was obtained from a human donor who had recovered from COVID-19. Specimen: CD4+ T cells from blood, cultured in vitro, collected after SARS-CoV-2 vaccination. This sequence joins TRBV7-2 and TRBJ1-2; 8 nucleotides line up with TRBD1. The CDR3 nucleotides read TGTGCCAGCAGCTTATCAGGGGGCGATGGCTACACCTTC. Translated: CASSLSGGDGYTF.